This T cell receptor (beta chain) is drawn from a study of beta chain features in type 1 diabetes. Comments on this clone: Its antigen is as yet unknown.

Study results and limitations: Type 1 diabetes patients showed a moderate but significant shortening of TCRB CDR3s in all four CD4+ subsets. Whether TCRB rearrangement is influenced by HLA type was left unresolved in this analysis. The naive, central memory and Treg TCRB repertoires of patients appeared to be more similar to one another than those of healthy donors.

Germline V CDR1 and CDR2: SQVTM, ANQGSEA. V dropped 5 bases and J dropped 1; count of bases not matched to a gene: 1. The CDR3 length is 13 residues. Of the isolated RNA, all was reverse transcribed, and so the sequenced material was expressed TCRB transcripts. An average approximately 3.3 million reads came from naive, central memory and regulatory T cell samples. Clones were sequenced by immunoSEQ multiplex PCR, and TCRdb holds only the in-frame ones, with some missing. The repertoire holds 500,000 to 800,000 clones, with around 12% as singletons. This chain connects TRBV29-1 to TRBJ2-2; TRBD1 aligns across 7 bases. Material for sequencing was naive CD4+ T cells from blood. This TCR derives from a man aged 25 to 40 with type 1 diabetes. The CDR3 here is CSVNRGNTGELFF. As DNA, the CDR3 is TGCAGCGTTAACAGGGGGAACACCGGGGAGCTGTTTTTT.